This T cell receptor (beta chain) originates from a study of spatial heterogeneity in lung cancer. A single record per CDR3 protein comes from TCRdb applying MiXCR to the 5' RACE reads. The table includes about 20,000 distinct CDR3 sequences, over 8.5% detected once. Ten or more counts support this clonotype. Time point here: blood at routine non-recurrence follow-up after resection. The CDR3 runs 15 residues. Trimming stripped 3 bases from V and 10 bases from J, with 19 bases between. Germline V lookup: CDR1 SNHLY, CDR2 FYNNEI. Here the sequenced sample was PBMCs, taken at follow-up. The source of this sequence is a male donor with early-stage non-small cell lung cancer. The chain uses TRBV2 and TRBJ2-1; a possible D gene is TRBD2 (5 bases). The CDR3 here is CASSEISGPTREQFF. CDR3 nucleotide sequence: TGTGCCAGCAGTGAGATCTCCGGACCAACTAGGGAGCAGTTCTTC.